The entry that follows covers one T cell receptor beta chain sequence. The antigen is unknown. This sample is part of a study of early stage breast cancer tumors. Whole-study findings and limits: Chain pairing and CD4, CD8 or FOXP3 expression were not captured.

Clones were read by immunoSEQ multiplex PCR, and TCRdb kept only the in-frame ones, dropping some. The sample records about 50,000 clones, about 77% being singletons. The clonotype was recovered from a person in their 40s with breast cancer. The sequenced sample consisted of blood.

The CDR3 DNA is TGTGCCTGGAGTTCCGGACTAGACTACAATGAGCAGTTCTTC. Amino acids: CAWSSGLDYNEQFF. The V and J genes are TRBV30 and TRBJ2-1, with 7 bases identical to TRBD2. J lost 3 bases, V lost 2 bases, and 4 bases had no gene match. This CDR3 contains 14 residues. Germline-derived CDR1 and CDR2 are GTSNPN and SVGIG (reference sequence).